The clone carrying this T cell receptor (beta chain) was observed a single time. Original processing notes: Reference gene primer amplification in the assay estimated nucleated cell counts. The protocol was immunoSEQ multiplex PCR, while the TCRdb copy is restricted to in-frame clones and leaves out a portion. V and J calls and clone size follow that table, whereas D and trimming were derived from the DNA. Among approximately 240,000 clones, 65% to 85% were seen once, and the ten largest hold about 1.3%. This sample is part of a study of blood T cell repertoires in COVID-19. Looking at the study overall: T cells, B-cell-depleted T cells, or PBMCs provided the cDNA or gDNA that served as material.

Patients of the Seattle cohort, enrolled during active infection, were followed longitudinally. The receptor comes from a woman in her twenties or thirties with COVID-19, enrolled during active disease. The sequenced sample consisted of peripheral blood.

The CDR3 region has the DNA TGTGCCAGCAGCCCGGTTCACCGCATGAACACTGAAGCTTTCTTT. Translating it yields CASSPVHRMNTEAFF. The chain joins TRBV3-1 (or the pseudogene TRBV3-2) to TRBJ1-1; D not certain. CDR3 length: 15 residues. Germline CDR1 is LGHDT and CDR2 is YNNKEL (reference sequence). V lost 4 bases to trimming and J lost 0 bases, with 12 bases between them.